Listed below are T cell receptor beta chains from one sample, sequenced in a study of OX40 agonist ivuxolimab in advanced cancers. The table came from immunoSEQ multiplex PCR; TCRdb's copy has only in-frame clones and leaves some out. The sample lists approximately 58,000 clones, around nine tenths occurring once. The sample here was CD4+ or CD8+ T cells sorted from blood, taken in a trial of the OX40 agonist ivuxolimab. These receptors were collected from an adult with an advanced solid tumor such as melanoma, head and neck, liver or kidney cancer. The CDR3 runs from the conserved cysteine through the conserved F or W. D genes are given only for firm matches. A row's size may be missing; if present it is once, few, many or a size class.

j_call: TRBJ1-2; clone_size: once; v_call: TRBV5-5; d_call: TRBD1; cdr3_nt: TGTGCCAGCGGAACGGACAGGGCTTATGGCTACACCTTC; cdr3_aa: CASGTDRAYGYTF
j_call: TRBJ2-3; clone_size: -; v_call: TRBV7-2; d_call: -; cdr3_nt: TGTGCCAGCAGCTTAGGAGGGCCGGGCACAGATACGCAGTATTTT; cdr3_aa: CASSLGGPGTDTQYF
j_call: TRBJ2-4; clone_size: -; v_call: TRBV5-6; d_call: -; cdr3_nt: TGTGCCAGCAGCCCGGATAGGGGGTGGGGAAACATTCAGTACTTC; cdr3_aa: CASSPDRGWGNIQYF
j_call: TRBJ2-1; clone_size: -; v_call: TRBV11-3; d_call: -; cdr3_nt: TGTGCCAGCAGCCGAGAAAATGAGCAGTTCTTC; cdr3_aa: CASSRENEQFF
j_call: TRBJ2-1; clone_size: -; v_call: TRBV9; d_call: TRBD1; cdr3_nt: TGTGCCAGCAGCCCTCTCGACAGGGGCCCGGGCCATGAGCAGTTCTTC; cdr3_aa: CASSPLDRGPGHEQFF
j_call: TRBJ2-7; clone_size: -; v_call: TRBV5-4; d_call: TRBD2; cdr3_nt: TGTGCCAGCAGCCACAACGGACCTACTAGCGGGAGGGCCCTTTTTAAGCAGTACTTC; cdr3_aa: CASSHNGPTSGRALFKQYF
j_call: TRBJ1-5; clone_size: -; v_call: TRBV6-5; d_call: TRBD1; cdr3_nt: TGTGCCAGCCGGACAGGGCTGGATCAGCCCCAGCATTTT; cdr3_aa: CASRTGLDQPQHF
j_call: TRBJ1-2; clone_size: -; v_call: TRBV6-5; d_call: -; cdr3_nt: TGTGCCAGCAGGCTCAGGGTGGGAAACTATGGCTACACCTTC; cdr3_aa: CASRLRVGNYGYTF
j_call: TRBJ2-1; clone_size: once; v_call: TRBV11-3; d_call: TRBD2; cdr3_nt: TGTGCCAGCAGCCTAGCGGGCTCCTACAATGAGCAGTTCTTC; cdr3_aa: CASSLAGSYNEQFF
j_call: TRBJ2-1; clone_size: -; v_call: TRBV19; d_call: -; cdr3_nt: TGTGCCAGTAGTATGTTATTAGCACACAATGAGCAGTTCTTC; cdr3_aa: CASSMLLAHNEQFF
j_call: TRBJ2-7; clone_size: few; v_call: TRBV19; d_call: TRBD1; cdr3_nt: TGTGCCAGTAGTTATTCCGGGACAGGGGTCCCCGAGCAGTACTTC; cdr3_aa: CASSYSGTGVPEQYF
j_call: TRBJ2-7; clone_size: -; v_call: TRBV30; d_call: TRBD1; cdr3_nt: TGTGCCTGGAGACGTCAGGGGGCCTTGAACGAGCAGTACTTC; cdr3_aa: CAWRRQGALNEQYF
j_call: TRBJ2-1; clone_size: -; v_call: TRBV11-3; d_call: TRBD2; cdr3_nt: TGTGCCAGCAGCTCGGGACTAAAGAGGGGTAATGAGCAGTTCTTC; cdr3_aa: CASSSGLKRGNEQFF
j_call: TRBJ2-5; clone_size: -; v_call: TRBV5-6; d_call: -; cdr3_nt: TGTGCCAGCAGCTTGGCGATAGGGGCTTTCCAAGAGACCCAGTACTTC; cdr3_aa: CASSLAIGAFQETQYF
j_call: TRBJ2-4; clone_size: -; v_call: TRBV28; d_call: -; cdr3_nt: TGTGCCAGCAGTATTCCCCCACCTGCCAAAAACATTCAGTACTTC; cdr3_aa: CASSIPPPAKNIQYF
j_call: TRBJ2-3; clone_size: -; v_call: TRBV30; d_call: TRBD2; cdr3_nt: TGTGCCTGTGCGCTAGCGGGGGGCGCAGATACGCAGTATTTT; cdr3_aa: CACALAGGADTQYF
j_call: TRBJ2-3; clone_size: -; v_call: TRBV30; d_call: TRBD2; cdr3_nt: TGTGCCCGCTCCGGTTTAGCGGGTGGTGGGGTCACAGATACGCAGTATTTT; cdr3_aa: CARSGLAGGGVTDTQYF
j_call: TRBJ1-3; clone_size: once; v_call: TRBV5-8; d_call: -; cdr3_nt: TGTGCCAGCAGCAACTCCCCCAGTGGAAACACCATATATTTT; cdr3_aa: CASSNSPSGNTIYF
j_call: TRBJ1-5; clone_size: once; v_call: TRBV7-2; d_call: -; cdr3_nt: TGTGCCAGCAGCCTAGACATTTCGAATCAGCCCCAGCATTTT; cdr3_aa: CASSLDISNQPQHF
j_call: TRBJ2-7; clone_size: once; v_call: TRBV7-6; d_call: TRBD2; cdr3_nt: TGTGCCAGCAGCTTAGATCTAGCGGGAGTCACCGAGCAGTACTTC; cdr3_aa: CASSLDLAGVTEQYF
j_call: TRBJ1-4; clone_size: -; v_call: TRBV11-3; d_call: -; cdr3_nt: TGTGCCAGCAGTCTTAGACAGGATGTTAATGAAAAACTGTTTTTT; cdr3_aa: CASSLRQDVNEKLFF
j_call: TRBJ1-1; clone_size: few; v_call: TRBV18; d_call: -; cdr3_nt: TGTGCCAGCTCACCATTCCGGGACCACACTGAAGCTTTCTTT; cdr3_aa: CASSPFRDHTEAFF
j_call: TRBJ2-3; clone_size: -; v_call: TRBV7-6; d_call: -; cdr3_nt: TGTGCCAGCAGCTTAGCCAGGACTCCCACAGATACGCAGTATTTT; cdr3_aa: CASSLARTPTDTQYF
j_call: TRBJ1-1; clone_size: -; v_call: TRBV7-8; d_call: -; cdr3_nt: TGTGCCAGCAGCTTGGTAACCGACACTGAAGCTTTCTTT; cdr3_aa: CASSLVTDTEAFF